These 20 T cell receptor beta chains originate from one sample sequenced in a study of blood T cell repertoires in COVID-19. The assay was immunoSEQ multiplex PCR, and TCRdb's table has in-frame clones only and misses some. The sample lists some 200,000 clones; approximately 86% were seen once. Sequencing was carried out using PBMCs or T cells enriched from blood (not recorded which). The source of these receptors is a woman between 55 and 75 years old with acute COVID-19.

The chain is built from TRBV25-1 and TRBJ2-2; 10 nucleotides match TRBD2. V was clipped by 4 bases and J by 7 bases; unmatched bases: 9. The CDR3 has 16 amino acids. Germline V gene sequence: CDR1 MGHDK, CDR2 SYGVNS. Here the CDR3 DNA reads TGTGCCAGCAGTGGGGCTAGCGGGAGAAGCATCGGGGAGCTGTTTTTT. Its translation is CASSGASGRSIGELFF.

The chain carries TRBV30 and TRBJ1-4; tentatively, D is TRBD1 (6 bases). Germline assignment: CDR1 GTSNPN and CDR2 SVGIG (reference sequence). Trimming took off 2 bases at V and 3 bases at J, with 10 bases between the two ends. CDR3 length: 14 residues. The DNA for the CDR3 is TGTGCCTGGAGTCGACAGGCGGCTAATGAAAAACTGTTTTTT. This sequence encodes CAWSRQAANEKLFF.

V usage is TRBV4-3 and J usage is TRBJ2-7; no firm D call. Per germline, CDR1 LGHNA and CDR2 YSLEER. Trimming took off 3 bases at V and 0 bases at J, with 12 bases between the two ends. This CDR3 comprises 15 residues. The CDR3 region is CASSQNRVGSYEQYF. CDR3 DNA sequence: TGCGCCAGCAGCCAGAACCGGGTCGGCTCCTACGAGCAGTACTTC.

The chain links TRBV7-9 to TRBJ1-1; the match to TRBD1 covers 7 bases. Germline V lookup: CDR1 SEHNR, CDR2 FQNEAQ (reference sequence). V trimming: 6 bases; J trimming: 7 bases; junction bases outside the gene matches: 8. The CDR3 spans 13 residues. CDR3 amino acids: CASSSPGGLEAFF. CDR3 in DNA: TGTGCCAGCAGTTCTCCAGGGGGGCTTGAAGCTTTCTTT.

The rearrangement uses TRBV7-2 and TRBJ2-5; D may be TRBD2 (6 bases). V lost 5 bases and J lost 7, with 8 bases in between. CDR1 and CDR2 from the germline V gene are SGHTA and FQGNSA. The CDR3 length is 11 residues. The chain's CDR3 is CASSGGSTQYF. The CDR3 nucleotides are TGTGCCAGCAGCGGGGGGTCGACCCAGTACTTC.

The genes are TRBV2 and TRBJ1-6, with 8 nucleotides matching TRBD1. Germline V CDR1 and CDR2: SNHLY, FYNNEI. Trimming took 6 bases from V and 8 from J; bases not matched to a gene: 6. The CDR3 has 14 residues. The CDR3 reads CASRTGVPDSPLHF. The CDR3, as DNA: TGTGCCAGCAGGACAGGGGTCCCAGATTCACCCCTCCACTTT.

V is TRBV21-1 and J is TRBJ1-1. TRBV21-1 is marked as a pseudogene. There are 13 residues in the CDR3. CDR3 in amino acids: CASSFWRRTEAFF. In DNA, the CDR3 is TGTGCCAGCAGCTTCTGGAGACGAACTGAAGCTTTCTTT.

The chain recombines TRBV12-3 or TRBV12-4 with TRBJ2-3; possible D gene TRBD2, 5 bases. This CDR3 is built from 11 residues. Trimming took off 8 bases at V and 4 bases at J, with 7 bases between the two ends. The CDR3 sequence: CASWRADTQYF. The DNA for the CDR3 is TGTGCCAGCTGGCGGGCAGATACGCAGTATTTT.

In its sample, this clone was seen a few times. CDR3 DNA sequence: TGTGCCTGCAAGACAGGTATGAACGAGCAGTACTTC. As protein: CACKTGMNEQYF. J is TRBJ2-7 and V is TRBV30; possibly TRBD1 for D (6 bases). CDR3 length: 12 residues. Germline-derived CDR1 and CDR2 are GTSNPN and SVGIG (reference sequence). Trimming took off 6 bases at V and 5 bases at J, with 14 bases between the two ends.

Only one count was recorded for this clone. This rearrangement joins TRBV7-9 to TRBJ2-4, with 7 bases fitting TRBD2. Germline CDR1 SEHNR, CDR2 FQNEAQ (reference sequence). The CDR3 has 13 amino acids. Unmatched junction bases numbered 3, after V lost 1 base and J lost 9 bases. In DNA, the CDR3 is TGTGCCAGCAGCTTAGGCGGGAGCACCATTCAGTACTTC. Its protein product is CASSLGGSTIQYF.

The chain combines TRBV7-2 with TRBJ1-2; a possible D gene is TRBD1 (5 bases). V was pared by 4 bases and J by 4 bases, with 10 bases between. Germline-derived CDR1 and CDR2 are SGHTA and FQGNSA. The CDR3 is 13 residues long. The DNA of the CDR3 is TGTGCCAGCAGCTCAAGCGGGGCCTATGGCTACACCTTC. Translating gives CASSSSGAYGYTF.

The chain employs TRBV7-2 and TRBJ1-1; no clear D gene. This CDR3 spans 14 amino acids. Trimming took 3 bases from V and 1 from J, leaving 9 bases between them. CDR1 and CDR2 (germline): SGHTA, FQGNSA. The CDR3 DNA reads TGTGCCAGCAGCTTGACGGGATCGAACACTGAAGCTTTCTTT. Its protein is CASSLTGSNTEAFF.

The V and J genes are TRBV4-1 and TRBJ1-2, with D unresolved. Trimming pared 0 bases from V and 0 bases from J, leaving 11 bases between. The CDR3 covers 16 residues. From germline, CDR1 is MGHRA and CDR2 YSYEKL. CDR3 in amino acids: CASSQEGVGANYGYTF. The CDR3 DNA reads TGCGCCAGCAGCCAAGAAGGAGTCGGAGCTAACTATGGCTACACCTTC.

This clone is a singleton in its sample. The chain uses TRBV28 and TRBJ1-5; D ambiguous. Germline-derived CDR1 and CDR2 are MDHEN and SYDVKM. V was clipped by 6 bases and J by 7 bases, with 19 bases between them. The CDR3 sequence is 15 residues long. The DNA of the CDR3 is TGTGCCAGCAGCCCAGTTACCCGCGGGAAGCAGCCCCAGCATTTT. This encodes CASSPVTRGKQPQHF.

This chain joins TRBV28 and TRBJ2-3, with 7 positions matching TRBD2. The germline CDR1 and CDR2 sequences are MDHEN and SYDVKM. V dropped 6 bases and J dropped 7; count of bases not matched to a gene: 7. The CDR3 spans 13 residues. CDR3 DNA sequence: TGTGCCAGCAGGGGAGGGCCTCCCAATACGCAGTATTTT. It codes for CASRGGPPNTQYF.

The genes are TRBV5-4 and TRBJ1-4, with 9 nucleotides matching TRBD1. The germline V gene has CDR1 SGHNT and CDR2 YYREEE (reference sequence). Trimming at V came to 1 base and at J to 6 bases, leaving 7 bases not matched to a gene. The CDR3 totals 16 residues. CDR3 amino acids: CASSLYGQGRYEKLFF. The CDR3 nucleotides read TGTGCCAGCAGCTTGTATGGACAGGGGCGGTATGAAAAACTGTTTTTT.

The chain employs TRBV18 and TRBJ1-4; 7 positions match TRBD1. Per germline, CDR1 KGHSH and CDR2 LQKENI. The length of the CDR3 is 15 residues. Trimming took 3 bases from V and 6 from J; bases not matched to a gene: 7. CDR3 in DNA: TGTGCCAGCTCACCTCAGGGGGTCCAGGATGAAAAACTGTTTTTT. This encodes CASSPQGVQDEKLFF. Drawing the rest from reference TRBV18 and TRBJ1-4, the complete variable domain is NAGVMQNPRHLVRRRGQEARLRCSPMKGHSHVYWYRQLPEEGLKFMVYLQKENIIDESGMPKERFSAEFPKEGPSILRIQQVVRGDSAAYFCASSPQGVQDEKLFFGSGTQLSVL.

This clone was seen only once. This sequence joins TRBV10-3 and TRBJ1-5; maybe TRBD1 (5 bases). V gave up 2 bases and J gave up 4 bases, with 9 bases separating them. Germline V gene sequence: CDR1 ENHRY, CDR2 SYGVKD. This CDR3 comprises 14 residues. This CDR3 is CAISEMGGNQPQHF. In DNA, the CDR3 is TGTGCCATCAGTGAGATGGGGGGGAATCAGCCCCAGCATTTT.

This clone appeared many times. V and J are TRBV3-1 (or the pseudogene TRBV3-2) and TRBJ1-5; D gene ambiguous. This CDR3 is 14 amino acids long. Per the germline V gene, CDR1 is LGHDT and CDR2 is YNNKEL (reference sequence). Trimming shortened V by 5 bases and J by 7 bases, and 15 bases separated the two germline ends. The CDR3, as DNA: TGTGCCAGCAGCTCCTCCGGGAGTGGCCAGCCCCAGCATTTT. The encoded protein is CASSSSGSGQPQHF.

V usage is TRBV5-1 and J usage is TRBJ2-2, with TRBD1 identical over 12 bases. V gave up 4 bases and J gave up 5 bases; unmatched junction bases: 3. Germline CDR1 SGHRS, CDR2 YFSETQ. The CDR3 has 15 residues. CDR3 DNA sequence: TGCGCCAGCAGCGAGGGACAGGGGGCAACCGGGGAGCTGTTTTTT. Its protein product is CASSEGQGATGELFF.